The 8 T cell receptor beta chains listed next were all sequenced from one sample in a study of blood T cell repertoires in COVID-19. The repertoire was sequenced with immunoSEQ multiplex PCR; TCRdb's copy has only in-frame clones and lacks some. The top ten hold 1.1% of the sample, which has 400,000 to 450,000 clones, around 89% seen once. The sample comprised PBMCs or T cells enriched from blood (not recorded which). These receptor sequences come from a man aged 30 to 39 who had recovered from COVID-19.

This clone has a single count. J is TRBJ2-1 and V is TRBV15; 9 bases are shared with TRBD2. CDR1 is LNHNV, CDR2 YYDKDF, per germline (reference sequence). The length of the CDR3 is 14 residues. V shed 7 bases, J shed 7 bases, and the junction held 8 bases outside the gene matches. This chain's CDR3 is CATMRAGGGNEQFF. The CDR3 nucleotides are TGTGCCACCATGAGAGCGGGAGGCGGGAATGAGCAGTTCTTC. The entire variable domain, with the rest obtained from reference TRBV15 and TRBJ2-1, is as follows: DAMVIQNPRYQVTQFGKPVTLSCSQTLNHNVMYWYQQKSSQAPKLLFHYYDKDFNNEADTPDNFQSRRPNTSFCFLDIRSPGLGDTAMYLCATMRAGGGNEQFFGPGTRLTVL.

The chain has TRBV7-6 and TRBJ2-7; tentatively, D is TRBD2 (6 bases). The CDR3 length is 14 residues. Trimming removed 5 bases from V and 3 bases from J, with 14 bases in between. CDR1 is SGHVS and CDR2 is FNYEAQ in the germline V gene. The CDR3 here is CASSARGTFYEQYF. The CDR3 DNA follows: TGTGCCAGCAGCGCCCGAGGGACTTTCTACGAGCAGTACTTC.

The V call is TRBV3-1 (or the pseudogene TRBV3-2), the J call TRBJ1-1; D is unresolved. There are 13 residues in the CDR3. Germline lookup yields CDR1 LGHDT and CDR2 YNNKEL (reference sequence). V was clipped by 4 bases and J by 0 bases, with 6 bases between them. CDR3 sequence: CASSPQMNTEAFF. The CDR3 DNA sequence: TGTGCCAGCAGCCCACAGATGAACACTGAAGCTTTCTTT.

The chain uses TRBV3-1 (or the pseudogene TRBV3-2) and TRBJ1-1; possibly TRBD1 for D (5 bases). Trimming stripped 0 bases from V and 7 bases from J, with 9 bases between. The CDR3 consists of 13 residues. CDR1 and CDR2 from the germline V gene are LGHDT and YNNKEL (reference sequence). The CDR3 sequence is CASSQDLDSEAFF. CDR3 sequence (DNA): TGTGCCAGCAGCCAAGATCTCGACAGTGAAGCTTTCTTT.

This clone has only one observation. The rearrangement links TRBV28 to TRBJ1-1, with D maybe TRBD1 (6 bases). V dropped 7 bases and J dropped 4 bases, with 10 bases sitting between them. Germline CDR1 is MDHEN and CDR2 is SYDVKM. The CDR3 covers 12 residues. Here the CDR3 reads CASTGTSTEAFF. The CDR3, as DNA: TGTGCCAGCACCGGGACAAGCACTGAAGCTTTCTTT.

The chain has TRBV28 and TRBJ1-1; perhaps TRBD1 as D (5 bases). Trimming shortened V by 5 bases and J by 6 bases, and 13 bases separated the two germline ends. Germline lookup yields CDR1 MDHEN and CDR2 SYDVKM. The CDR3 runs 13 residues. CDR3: CASSPALGAEAFF. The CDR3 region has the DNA TGTGCCAGCAGTCCTGCTCTAGGGGCTGAAGCTTTCTTT.

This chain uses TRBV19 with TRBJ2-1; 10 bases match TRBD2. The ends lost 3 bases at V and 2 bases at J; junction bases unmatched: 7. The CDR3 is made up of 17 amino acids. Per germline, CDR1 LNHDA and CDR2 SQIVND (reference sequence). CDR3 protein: CASSMPPLAGAYNEQFF. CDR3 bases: TGTGCCAGTAGTATGCCCCCGCTAGCGGGGGCCTACAATGAGCAGTTCTTC.

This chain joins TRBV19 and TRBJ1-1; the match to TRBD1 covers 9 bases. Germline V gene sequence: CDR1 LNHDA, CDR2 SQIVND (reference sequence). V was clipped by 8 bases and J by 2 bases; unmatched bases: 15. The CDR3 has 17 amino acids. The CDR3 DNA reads TGTGCCAGTCGCGTCCCTCGGGACAGGGCGAGTAACACTGAAGCTTTCTTT. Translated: CASRVPRDRASNTEAFF.